This T cell receptor (beta chain) came from a study of cytomegalovirus exposure and HLA in healthy donors. Generated by immunoSEQ multiplex PCR, the TCRdb table keeps only in-frame clones and is missing some. The profile covers some 170,000 clones, with around nine tenths appearing a single time and 1.4% taken by the ten largest. This clone was detected only once. V was clipped by 1 base and J by 4 bases, with 12 bases between them. The CDR3 has 15 amino acids. Germline V lookup: CDR1 SGHRS, CDR2 YFSETQ. The sample was PBMCs. This sequence was found in a woman aged 30 to 39 in good health and CMV-seronegative. The chain couples TRBV5-1 to TRBJ2-1; maybe TRBD2 (6 bases). The CDR3 DNA is TGCGCCAGCAGCTTGACTAGTCGGGGGTACAATGAGCAGTTCTTC. As protein: CASSLTSRGYNEQFF.